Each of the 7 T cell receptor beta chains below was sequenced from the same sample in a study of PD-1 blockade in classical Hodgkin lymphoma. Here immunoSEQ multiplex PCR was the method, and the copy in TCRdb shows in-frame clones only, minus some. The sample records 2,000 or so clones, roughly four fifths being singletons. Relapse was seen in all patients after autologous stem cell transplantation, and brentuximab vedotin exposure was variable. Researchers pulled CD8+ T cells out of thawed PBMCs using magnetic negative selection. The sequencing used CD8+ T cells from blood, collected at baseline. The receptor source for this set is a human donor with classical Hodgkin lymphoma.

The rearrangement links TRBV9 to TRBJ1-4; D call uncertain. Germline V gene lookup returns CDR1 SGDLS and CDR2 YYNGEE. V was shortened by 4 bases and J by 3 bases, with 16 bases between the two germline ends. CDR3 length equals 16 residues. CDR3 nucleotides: TGTGCCAGCAGCCCTTCCATTGGGTGGCCTAATGAAAAACTGTTTTTT. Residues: CASSPSIGWPNEKLFF.

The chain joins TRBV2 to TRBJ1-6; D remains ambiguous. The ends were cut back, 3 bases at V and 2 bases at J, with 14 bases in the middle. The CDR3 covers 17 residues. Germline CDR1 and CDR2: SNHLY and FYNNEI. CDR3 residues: CASSDKIIGAYNSPLHF. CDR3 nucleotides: TGTGCCAGCAGTGATAAAATCATTGGGGCCTATAATTCACCCCTCCACTTT.

Here the CDR3 reads CTSRTGCVRKTYGYTF. For the CDR3, the DNA is TGCACCAGCAGAACTGGATGTGTGCGAAAGACCTATGGCTACACCTTC. V usage is TRBV1 and J usage is TRBJ1-2. TRBV1 is termed a pseudogene. CDR3 size: 16 residues.

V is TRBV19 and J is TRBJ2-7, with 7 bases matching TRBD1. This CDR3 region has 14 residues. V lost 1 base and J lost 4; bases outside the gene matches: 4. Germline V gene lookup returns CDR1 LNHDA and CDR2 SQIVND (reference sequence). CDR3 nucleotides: TGTGCCAGTAGTATAGGAAACAGGGGTTACGAGCAGTACTTC. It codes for CASSIGNRGYEQYF.

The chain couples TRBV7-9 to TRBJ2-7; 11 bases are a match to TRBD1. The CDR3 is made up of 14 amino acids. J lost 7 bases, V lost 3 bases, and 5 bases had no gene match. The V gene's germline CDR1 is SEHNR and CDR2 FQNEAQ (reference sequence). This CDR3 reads CASSFGQGASEQYF. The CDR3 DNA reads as TGTGCCAGCAGCTTCGGACAGGGGGCCTCGGAGCAGTACTTC. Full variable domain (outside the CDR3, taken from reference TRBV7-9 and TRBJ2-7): DTGVSQNPRHKITKRGQNVTFRCDPISEHNRLYWYRQTLGQGPEFLTYFQNEAQLEKSRLLSDRFSAERPKGSFSTLEIQRTEQGDSAMYLCASSFGQGASEQYFGPGTRLTVT.

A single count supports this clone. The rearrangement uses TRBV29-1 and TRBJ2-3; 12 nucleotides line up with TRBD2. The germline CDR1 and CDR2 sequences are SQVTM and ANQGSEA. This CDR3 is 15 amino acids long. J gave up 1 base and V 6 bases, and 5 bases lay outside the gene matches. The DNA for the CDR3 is TGCAGCGTGGCGGGACTAGCGGGCCGCACAGATACGCAGTATTTT. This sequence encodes CSVAGLAGRTDTQYF.

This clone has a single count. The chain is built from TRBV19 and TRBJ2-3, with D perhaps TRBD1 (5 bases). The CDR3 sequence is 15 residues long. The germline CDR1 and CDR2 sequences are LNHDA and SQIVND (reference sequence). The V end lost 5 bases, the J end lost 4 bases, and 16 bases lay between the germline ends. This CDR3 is CASSPRREFADTQYF. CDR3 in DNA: TGTGCCAGTAGTCCGCGCAGGGAATTTGCAGATACGCAGTATTTT. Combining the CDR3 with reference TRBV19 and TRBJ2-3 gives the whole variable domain DGGITQSPKYLFRKEGQNVTLSCEQNLNHDAMYWYRQDPGQGLRLIYYSQIVNDFQKGDIAEGYSVSREKKESFPLTVTSAQKNPTAFYLCASSPRREFADTQYFGPGTRLTVL.